This T cell receptor (beta chain) was observed in a study of early T cells in non-severe SARS-CoV-2 infection. Study context: Sequencing of unsorted whole blood was done on bulk RNA, leaving chains unpaired.

V was pared by 6 bases and J by 6 bases, with 10 bases of the junction left unmatched. Germline loops: CDR1 DFQATT, CDR2 SNEGSKA (reference sequence). The CDR3 loop spans 14 amino acids. There are many counts of this clonotype. Its antigen is still unknown. General study findings and limits: Comparison of clonotypes with VDJdb favored anti-spike CD8 responses while missing private and CD4 specificities.

Unique molecular identifiers tagged individual cDNA molecules. Via MiXCR, TCRdb re-called the 5' RACE reads, giving one row per CDR3 protein. The sample holds roughly 58,000 distinct CDR3 sequences; approximately 6.2% are singletons and the top ten take approximately 4.1%. The genes are TRBV20-1 and TRBJ2-7, with 11 bases identical to TRBD2. Sample: whole blood. This TCR derives from an adult who was a healthcare worker with PCR-confirmed SARS-CoV-2 infection or an uninfected control (not recorded which). DNA of the CDR3: TGCAGTGCACCGGGACTAGCGGCCGACGGCGAGCAGTACTTC. Its protein product is CSAPGLAADGEQYF.